One sample yielded the 27 T cell receptor beta chains listed below, sequenced in a study of human T cells and chemical hapten exposure. Time point denoted: pre-sensitization, week 0. Treatment defined: therapeutic diphenylcyclopropenone sensitization with weekly scalp DPC. TCRdb ran MiXCR on the RACE reads and lists one entry per CDR3 protein. The sample records about 250,000 distinct CDR3 sequences, just under 8% being singletons. This sample comprised whole blood, obtained in connection with sensitization to the hapten diphenylcyclopropenone (DPC). The source is a man aged 18-30 years with alopecia areata. Some clones in this sample may be carry-over from other donors' samples.

The gene calls are TRBV5-1 and TRBJ1-5; a possible D gene is TRBD1 (6 bases). The CDR3 has 15 amino acids. The V end lost 0 bases, the J end lost 4 bases, and 11 bases lay between the germline ends. Germline V lookup: CDR1 SGHRS, CDR2 YFSETQ. CDR3 in DNA: TGCGCCAGCAGCTTGGCCCCTACAGGGAATCAGCCCCAGCATTTT. This codes for CASSLAPTGNQPQHF.

The V and J genes are TRBV2 and TRBJ1-3; D is perhaps TRBD1 (5 bases). Germline V gene sequence: CDR1 SNHLY, CDR2 FYNNEI. V gave up 0 bases and J gave up 0 bases, with 12 bases separating them. The CDR3 sequence is 17 residues long. The DNA of the CDR3 is TGTGCCAGCAGTGAAGCGACAGAACTTTACTCTGGAAACACCATATATTTT. This codes for CASSEATELYSGNTIYF. Using reference TRBV2 and TRBJ1-3 for the parts outside the CDR3, the full variable domain is EPEVTQTPSHQVTQMGQEVILRCVPISNHLYFYWYRQILGQKVEFLVSFYNNEISEKSEIFDDQFSVERPDGSNFTLKIRSTKLEDSAMYFCASSEATELYSGNTIYFGEGSWLTVV.

The V gene is TRBV7-9, the J gene TRBJ1-6; D is possibly TRBD1 (5 bases). The CDR3 covers 14 residues. Per germline, CDR1 SEHNR and CDR2 FQNEAQ (reference sequence). V lost 4 bases to trimming and J lost 10 bases, with 14 bases between them. CDR3 sequence: CASSSFDRSSPLHF. The CDR3 nucleotides are TGTGCCAGCAGCTCTTTCGACAGATCGTCACCCCTCCACTTT.

In this sample, this clonotype turned up many times. This chain links TRBV7-2 with TRBJ1-4; D possibly corresponds to TRBD1 (5 bases). In germline, CDR1 is SGHTA, CDR2 FQGNSA. CDR3 size: 15 residues. Trimming shortened V by 0 bases and J by 7 bases, and 12 bases separated the two germline ends. The CDR3, as DNA: TGTGCCAGCAGCTTAGCAGGGGCAGTTGTTGAAAAACTGTTTTTT. Amino acid sequence: CASSLAGAVVEKLFF.

This clonotype was picked up a small number of times. The chain recombines TRBV28 with TRBJ1-1; TRBD1 is a possible D gene (6 bases). Trimming left V 4 bases short and J 1 base short, with 19 bases between. The germline V gene encodes CDR1 MDHEN and CDR2 SYDVKM. This CDR3 has 17 amino acids. The chain's CDR3 is CASSSAARTAPNTEAFF. Written as DNA, the CDR3 is TGTGCCAGCAGTTCTGCCGCCCGGACAGCCCCGAACACTGAAGCTTTCTTT.

At least ten counts were recorded for this clonotype. V is TRBV6-5 and J is TRBJ1-6; no clear D gene. CDR1 is MNHEY and CDR2 is SVGAGI in the germline V gene. CDR3 size: 15 residues. V was cut by 6 bases and J by 4 bases, with 13 bases left in between. The DNA of the CDR3 is TGTGCCAGCAGAAGTGCAGCTGGGTATAATTCACCCCTCCACTTT. Translation: CASRSAAGYNSPLHF.

The J gene is TRBJ2-2, the V gene TRBV29-1; D may be TRBD1 or TRBD2 (5 bases each). The V gene lost 7 bases and the J gene lost 0 bases, with 9 bases spanning the gap. CDR3 length: 13 residues. Germline CDR1 is SQVTM and CDR2 is ANQGSEA. The chain's CDR3 is CSGGPANTGELFF. The CDR3, as DNA: TGCAGCGGGGGACCGGCGAACACCGGGGAGCTGTTTTTT.

This clonotype has more than one count but fewer than ten. This rearrangement joins TRBV9 to TRBJ2-1; TRBD1 might be the D (5 bases). Germline CDR1 reads SGDLS; CDR2 reads YYNGEE. The CDR3 extends over 15 amino acids. Trimming took 3 bases from V and 0 from J, leaving 10 bases between them. In DNA, the CDR3 is TGTGCCAGCAGCGGGCAGGGCAGCTCCTACAATGAGCAGTTCTTC. Protein: CASSGQGSSYNEQFF.

The chain combines TRBV6-5 with TRBJ1-2; the D gene is possibly TRBD1 (5 bases). V was pared by 2 bases and J by 2 bases, with 6 bases between. The CDR3 spans 13 residues. CDR1 and CDR2 (germline): MNHEY, SVGAGI. CDR3 in DNA: TGTGCCAGCAGTTACAAGGGGAACTATGGCTACACCTTC. This gives the protein CASSYKGNYGYTF.

This clonotype has just a few counts. The chain joins TRBV5-6 to TRBJ1-2; 7 positions match TRBD1. From germline, CDR1 is SGHDT and CDR2 YYEEEE. The V gene end was trimmed by 4 bases and the J gene end by 6 bases; junction bases not matched to a gene: 6. The CDR3 is 13 residues long. CDR3 region: CASSRQGANGYTF. CDR3 sequence (DNA): TGTGCCAGCAGCCGACAGGGAGCAAATGGCTACACCTTC.

This clonotype was observed a handful of times. CDR3 amino acids: CASSQTTGLGQPQHF. The CDR3, as DNA: TGCGCCAGCAGCCAGACTACAGGATTGGGTCAGCCCCAGCATTTT. The rearrangement joins TRBV4-1 to TRBJ1-5; a weak D match, TRBD1 (5 bases). Germline assignment: CDR1 MGHRA and CDR2 YSYEKL. CDR3 length: 15 amino acids. V was pared by 3 bases and J by 6 bases, with 15 bases between.

This clonotype has more than one count but fewer than ten. The chain has TRBV20-1 and TRBJ2-3, with 8 bases fitting TRBD1. V shed 6 bases, J shed 6 bases, and the junction held 20 bases outside the gene matches. Germline-derived CDR1 and CDR2 are DFQATT and SNEGSKA (reference sequence). The CDR3 is 17 residues long. The CDR3 DNA follows: TGCAGTGCCCCCAGGAGGAGTGGGACAGGCCGACGGGATACGCAGTATTTT. It yields the protein CSAPRRSGTGRRDTQYF.

This clonotype was counted a few times. This chain connects TRBV7-3 to TRBJ1-4; the D is unclear. Germline-derived CDR1 and CDR2 are SGHTA and FQGTGA. V dropped 7 bases and J dropped 8 bases, with 20 bases sitting between them. The CDR3 is 15 amino acids. The CDR3: CASTLGAKPGEKLFF. CDR3 DNA: TGTGCCAGCACTCTTGGCGCTAAACCGGGGGAAAAACTGTTTTTT.

In this sample, this clonotype turned up a few times. CDR3 protein: CASTRFLGTGELFF. CDR3 DNA: TGTGCCAGCACCCGGTTTCTTGGAACCGGGGAGCTGTTTTTT. The chain combines TRBV12-3 or TRBV12-4 with TRBJ2-2; no clear D. The CDR3 contains 14 residues. Deletions cut 7 bases from V and 5 bases from J, with 14 bases between.

The chain links TRBV6-6 to TRBJ1-6; no clear D. Trimming removed 3 bases from V and 5 bases from J, with 14 bases in between. The length of the CDR3 is 16 residues. The germline gives CDR1 MNHNY, CDR2 SVGAGI (reference sequence). The CDR3 DNA is TGTGCCAGCAGTTATAGTTTCGGGCGGCATAATTCACCCCTCCACTTT. Translation gives CASSYSFGRHNSPLHF.

In this sample, this clonotype turned up a few times. The chain employs TRBV7-2 and TRBJ1-6, with a tentative D call TRBD1 (6 bases). CDR3 length: 15 residues. CDR1 and CDR2 (germline): SGHTA, FQGNSA. V was trimmed by 2 bases and J by 6 bases, leaving 11 bases between them. The CDR3 nucleotides are TGTGCCAGCAGCTTACAGACAGGTTCTAATTCACCCCTCCACTTT. Encoded protein: CASSLQTGSNSPLHF.

This clonotype has just a few counts. The rearrangement uses TRBV7-9 and TRBJ2-3; 7 nucleotides line up with TRBD1. This CDR3 has 18 residues. The trim removed 3 bases at V and 0 bases at J, leaving 12 bases unmatched. The germline gives CDR1 SEHNR, CDR2 FQNEAQ (reference sequence). The DNA for the CDR3 is TGTGCCAGCAGCTTTCCGACGGAACAGGGGCCGAGCACAGATACGCAGTATTTT. This translates into CASSFPTEQGPSTDTQYF.

This clonotype was recorded a few times. The genes are TRBV5-1 and TRBJ2-2; D may be TRBD1 (6 bases). This CDR3 spans 16 amino acids. CDR1 and CDR2 (germline): SGHRS, YFSETQ. Trimming removed 4 bases from V and 0 bases from J, with 13 bases in between. In DNA form, the CDR3 reads TGCGCCAGCAGCGCTACGACAGGATCGAACACCGGGGAGCTGTTTTTT. Translating it yields CASSATTGSNTGELFF.

This clonotype showed up many times. This chain connects TRBV7-2 to TRBJ2-3; D gene ambiguous. CDR3 size: 13 residues. Germline V gene lookup returns CDR1 SGHTA and CDR2 FQGNSA. The V end was cut by 5 bases, the J end by 5 bases, with 11 bases between. This CDR3 is CASSLDWGDTQYF. The CDR3 DNA reads TGTGCCAGCAGCCTAGACTGGGGAGATACGCAGTATTTT.

A few counts support this clonotype. J is TRBJ2-3 and V is TRBV7-9, with TRBD2 matching over 7 bases. After removal of 6 bases from V and 4 bases from J, the junction contained 13 bases not matched to a gene. Germline V lookup: CDR1 SEHNR, CDR2 FQNEAQ (reference sequence). This CDR3 spans 16 amino acids. As DNA, the CDR3 is TGTGCCAGCAGTTCGCCGGACTCGGGGGGACCAGATACGCAGTATTTT. The encoded protein is CASSSPDSGGPDTQYF.

The chain uses TRBV7-2 and TRBJ2-3; 10 positions match TRBD2. V was pared by 3 bases and J by 1 base, with 4 bases of the junction left unmatched. The germline gives CDR1 SGHTA, CDR2 FQGNSA. The CDR3 totals 16 residues. In nucleotides, the CDR3 is TGTGCCAGCAGCTTGGGGAGCGGGGGGGGCACAGATACGCAGTATTTT. Translated: CASSLGSGGGTDTQYF.

This clonotype was picked up a small number of times. The chain couples TRBV5-6 to TRBJ2-3; tentatively, D is TRBD2 (6 bases). From germline, CDR1 is SGHDT and CDR2 YYEEEE. Trimming left V 0 bases short and J 9 bases short, with 8 bases between. The CDR3 is made up of 12 amino acids. DNA of the CDR3: TGTGCCAGCAGCTTGGGGCTAGCGACGCAGTATTTT. Amino acids: CASSLGLATQYF.

The gene calls are TRBV12-3 or TRBV12-4 and TRBJ2-5; TRBD2 matches at 15 bases. V lost 4 bases and J lost 4; bases outside the gene matches: 7. The CDR3 loop spans 17 amino acids. CDR3 bases: TGTGCCAGCAGTTCCCCGGGACTAGCGGGGGGACTAGAGACCCAGTACTTC. Translated: CASSSPGLAGGLETQYF.

A few counts support this clonotype. The chain is built from TRBV6-5 and TRBJ1-1; D not certain. CDR1 is MNHEY and CDR2 is SVGAGI in the germline V gene. CDR3 size: 11 residues. Trimming pared 4 bases from V and 8 bases from J, leaving 8 bases between. CDR3 DNA sequence: TGTGCCAGCAGTTCGCGGATGGAAGCTTTCTTT. Its protein product is CASSSRMEAFF.

Many counts were recorded for this clonotype. V and J are TRBV6-2 or TRBV6-3 and TRBJ1-5; the D gene is possibly TRBD1 (5 bases). Trimming took 8 bases from V and 4 from J, leaving 12 bases between them. CDR1 MNHEY and CDR2 SVGEGT come from the germline V gene. The CDR3 runs to 13 residues. The CDR3 bases are TGTGCCAGCGGGGTACAGGAGAATCAGCCCCAGCATTTT. Amino acid sequence: CASGVQENQPQHF.

This clonotype turned up a few times. The chain is built from TRBV20-1 and TRBJ1-6; no reliable D call. The CDR3 runs to 15 residues. CDR1 DFQATT and CDR2 SNEGSKA come from the germline V gene (reference sequence). V was trimmed by 3 bases and J by 5 bases, leaving 14 bases between them. The chain's CDR3 is CSASGRLLDNSPLHF. CDR3 coding DNA: TGCAGTGCTAGTGGAAGACTGCTTGATAATTCACCCCTCCACTTT.

The gene calls are TRBV6-5 and TRBJ2-3; D call uncertain. V shed 2 bases and J shed 1 base, with 7 bases lying between them. The CDR3 is made up of 14 amino acids. Germline CDR1 reads MNHEY; CDR2 reads SVGAGI. CDR3 DNA sequence: TGTGCCAGCAGTTACGTGGGCCGCACAGATACGCAGTATTTT. Translated, it gives CASSYVGRTDTQYF.